This TCR beta chain emerged from a study of cytomegalovirus exposure and HLA in healthy donors. The V gene's germline CDR1 is GTSNPN and CDR2 SVGIG (reference sequence). The V end was cut by 2 bases, the J end by 4 bases, with 14 bases between. The CDR3 spans 14 residues. Of note for this clone: Its target is not known.

A multiplex PCR was run with 60 Vbeta primers and 13 Jbeta primers. Produced via immunoSEQ multiplex PCR; TCRdb's table is partial and in-frame only. The sample includes about 150,000 clones, around three quarters of them seen just once. Findings of the study overall: Earlier analysis looked at TCR beta V segments, and most were productive about 87% or about 30% of the time. Among TCR beta chains of equal frequency, HLA-associated ones were more clonally expanded in a later analysis. DRB1 showed the most TCR associations and HLA-C the fewest in a later analysis, as rates varied by HLA locus. For presence/absence analyses, sequencing depth was assumed to be roughly uniform across donors.

The rearrangement uses TRBV30 and TRBJ1-2; D unclear. Material: PBMCs. This TCR was recovered from a man aged 35 to 55 in good health and CMV-seronegative. This CDR3 reads CAWSKKLLPYGYTF. CDR3 bases: TGTGCCTGGAGTAAAAAACTGCTACCCTATGGCTACACCTTC.